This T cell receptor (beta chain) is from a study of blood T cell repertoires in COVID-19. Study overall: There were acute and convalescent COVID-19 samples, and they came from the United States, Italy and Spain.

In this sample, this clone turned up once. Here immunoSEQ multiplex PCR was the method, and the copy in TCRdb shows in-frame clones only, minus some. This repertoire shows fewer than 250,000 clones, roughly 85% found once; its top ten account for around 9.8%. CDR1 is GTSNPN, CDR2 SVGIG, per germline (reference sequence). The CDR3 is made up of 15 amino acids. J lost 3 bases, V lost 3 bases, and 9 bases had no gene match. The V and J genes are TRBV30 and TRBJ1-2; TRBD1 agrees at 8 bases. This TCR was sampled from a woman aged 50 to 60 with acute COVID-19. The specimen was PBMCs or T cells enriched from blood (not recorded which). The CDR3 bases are TGTGCCTGGAGAATGGCGACAGGGGTTCACTATGGCTACACCTTC. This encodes CAWRMATGVHYGYTF.